This TCR beta chain is drawn from a study of response to subunit inactivated influenza vaccine. This clonotype was seen more than once but under ten times. The V segment lost 2 bases and the J segment 14 bases; nucleotides outside the gene matches: 15. Germline lookup yields CDR1 MNHEY and CDR2 SVGEGT. The CDR3 consists of 16 residues. TCRdb reprocessed the RT-PCR reads via MiXCR and lists one record per CDR3 protein. The sample yields around 600,000 distinct CDR3 sequences, 11% seen once. These same records also appear under a second study, on T cells expressing NK-cell markers. From that paper: Libraries used 5'RACE template switching adding universal primer site and UMIs.

The clonotype comes from a man aged 50-59 years who received an inactivated influenza vaccine. The material was PBMCs from blood, obtained on the day of vaccination. V usage is TRBV6-2 or TRBV6-3 and J usage is TRBJ2-1, with 10 bases that match TRBD1. The chain's CDR3 is CASSYGPGQGISGEFF. CDR3 sequence (DNA): TGTGCCAGCAGTTACGGTCCGGGACAGGGGATAAGTGGGGAGTTCTTC.